Listed below are T cell receptor beta chains from one sample, sequenced in a study of blood T cell repertoires in COVID-19. The protocol was immunoSEQ multiplex PCR, while the TCRdb copy is restricted to in-frame clones and leaves out a portion. The sample holds about 83,000 clones; about 88% are singletons and the top ten take 7% to 9%. The sequencing sample was made of peripheral blood. These receptors were taken from a man at least 80 years old with active or convalescent COVID-19. Both conserved end residues are part of each CDR3. The order of the fields is V gene, D gene, clone size, J gene, CDR3 protein, CDR3 DNA. D genes are given only for firm matches. Part of the rows lack a size; the others show once, few, many or a class for expanded clones.

v_call: TRBV27
d_call: TRBD1
clone_size: -
j_call: TRBJ1-3
cdr3_aa: CASSLSGQGASIYF
cdr3_nt: TGTGCCAGCAGTCTGTCGGGACAGGGGGCGTCCATATATTTT

v_call: TRBV5-8
d_call: TRBD1
clone_size: -
j_call: TRBJ1-5
cdr3_aa: CASSQTGGTGQPQHF
cdr3_nt: TGTGCCAGCAGCCAGACAGGGGGAACGGGTCAGCCCCAGCATTTT

v_call: TRBV7-8
d_call: TRBD1
clone_size: once
j_call: TRBJ2-3
cdr3_aa: CASSKDRVPDGDTQYF
cdr3_nt: TGTGCCAGCAGCAAGGACAGGGTTCCCGATGGAGATACGCAGTATTTT

v_call: TRBV2
d_call: TRBD1
clone_size: few
j_call: TRBJ2-1
cdr3_aa: CASRGGQASYNEQFF
cdr3_nt: TGTGCCAGCAGGGGGGGACAGGCAAGTTACAATGAGCAGTTCTTC

v_call: TRBV6-5
d_call: -
clone_size: -
j_call: TRBJ1-2
cdr3_aa: CASSYSAGANYGYTF
cdr3_nt: TGTGCCAGCAGTTACTCGGCAGGGGCTAACTATGGCTACACCTTC

v_call: TRBV5-1
d_call: -
clone_size: -
j_call: TRBJ1-1
cdr3_aa: CASSPLQTNTEAFF
cdr3_nt: TGCGCCAGCAGCCCCTTACAGACGAACACTGAAGCTTTCTTT

v_call: TRBV30
d_call: TRBD1
clone_size: -
j_call: TRBJ1-4
cdr3_aa: CAWIDRESEKLFF
cdr3_nt: TGTGCCTGGATTGACAGGGAGAGTGAAAAACTGTTTTTT

v_call: TRBV5-1
d_call: -
clone_size: -
j_call: TRBJ2-5
cdr3_aa: CASSFGEGTQYF
cdr3_nt: TGCGCCAGCAGCTTCGGGGAAGGGACCCAGTACTTC

v_call: TRBV2
d_call: -
clone_size: -
j_call: TRBJ2-5
cdr3_aa: CASSSILDRGETQYF
cdr3_nt: TGTGCCAGCAGTTCAATCCTGGACAGAGGAGAGACCCAGTACTTC

v_call: TRBV5-4
d_call: -
clone_size: -
j_call: TRBJ1-3
cdr3_aa: CASSSISGNTIYF
cdr3_nt: TGTGCCAGCAGCTCTATTTCTGGAAACACCATATATTTT

v_call: TRBV7-9
d_call: -
clone_size: -
j_call: TRBJ1-1
cdr3_aa: CASSLGGGNTEAFF
cdr3_nt: TGTGCCAGCAGCTTGGGGGGAGGGAACACTGAAGCTTTCTTT

v_call: TRBV6-5
d_call: -
clone_size: -
j_call: TRBJ2-2
cdr3_aa: CAAEGPSHTGELFF
cdr3_nt: TGTGCCGCGGAGGGTCCATCCCACACCGGGGAGCTGTTTTTT

v_call: TRBV28
d_call: -
clone_size: -
j_call: TRBJ2-3
cdr3_aa: CASSFLSGTDTQYF
cdr3_nt: TGTGCCAGCAGTTTTTTGAGTGGCACAGATACGCAGTATTTT

v_call: TRBV6-5
d_call: TRBD1
clone_size: -
j_call: TRBJ1-2
cdr3_aa: CASSRDRGGYTF
cdr3_nt: TGTGCCAGCAGCAGGGACAGGGGTGGCTACACCTTC

v_call: TRBV4-1
d_call: TRBD2
clone_size: -
j_call: TRBJ2-2
cdr3_aa: CASSQGSVGGYTGELFF
cdr3_nt: TGCGCCAGCAGCCAAGGGTCCGTGGGAGGGTACACCGGGGAGCTGTTTTTT

v_call: TRBV7-2
d_call: -
clone_size: -
j_call: TRBJ2-3
cdr3_aa: CASSRTDTQYF
cdr3_nt: TGTGCCAGCAGCCGTACAGATACGCAGTATTTT

v_call: TRBV7-9
d_call: -
clone_size: -
j_call: TRBJ1-5
cdr3_aa: CASSLGQGYQPQHF
cdr3_nt: TGTGCCAGCAGCTTAGGGCAGGGATATCAGCCCCAGCATTTT

v_call: TRBV2
d_call: -
clone_size: -
j_call: TRBJ2-5
cdr3_aa: CASSEGGYTGETQYF
cdr3_nt: TGTGCCAGCAGTGAAGGGGGTTATACGGGGGAGACCCAGTACTTC

v_call: TRBV5-1
d_call: TRBD2
clone_size: -
j_call: TRBJ2-5
cdr3_aa: CASSLGGGSFETQYF
cdr3_nt: TGCGCCAGCAGCTTGGGAGGCGGGAGCTTTGAGACCCAGTACTTC

v_call: TRBV10-2
d_call: TRBD2
clone_size: -
j_call: TRBJ2-2
cdr3_aa: CASSEIAGGSAAGELFF
cdr3_nt: TGCGCCAGCAGTGAGATAGCGGGAGGGTCAGCCGCCGGGGAGCTGTTTTTT

v_call: TRBV5-4
d_call: -
clone_size: -
j_call: TRBJ2-2
cdr3_aa: CASRAARGTGELFF
cdr3_nt: TGTGCCAGCAGGGCGGCACGAGGGACCGGGGAGCTGTTTTTT

v_call: TRBV12-3/TRBV12-4
d_call: -
clone_size: once
j_call: TRBJ1-2
cdr3_aa: CASSPDSNYGYTF
cdr3_nt: TGTGCCAGCAGCCCGGACAGCAACTATGGCTACACCTTC

v_call: TRBV4-1
d_call: -
clone_size: -
j_call: TRBJ1-2
cdr3_aa: CASSPTEGRANYGYTF
cdr3_nt: TGCGCCAGCAGCCCCACAGAAGGCAGGGCGAACTATGGCTACACCTTC

v_call: TRBV4-1
d_call: -
clone_size: -
j_call: TRBJ1-2
cdr3_aa: CASSQDTRANYGYTF
cdr3_nt: TGCGCCAGCAGCCAAGATACCAGGGCTAACTATGGCTACACCTTC

v_call: TRBV7-2
d_call: -
clone_size: once
j_call: TRBJ2-3
cdr3_aa: CASQWGVTDTQYF
cdr3_nt: TGTGCCTCCCAATGGGGGGTAACTGATACGCAGTATTTT

v_call: TRBV12-2
d_call: -
clone_size: -
j_call: TRBJ1-5
cdr3_aa: CASRRDRDGQPQHF
cdr3_nt: TGTGCAAGTCGCCGGGACAGGGATGGTCAGCCCCAGCATTTT

v_call: TRBV18
d_call: -
clone_size: -
j_call: TRBJ2-3
cdr3_aa: CASSPQQGTDTQYF
cdr3_nt: TGTGCCAGCTCACCACAACAGGGCACAGATACGCAGTATTTT

v_call: TRBV7-2
d_call: TRBD2
clone_size: -
j_call: TRBJ2-5
cdr3_aa: CASSMTSGSLETQYF
cdr3_nt: TGTGCCAGCAGCATGACTAGCGGGAGTCTAGAGACCCAGTACTTC

v_call: TRBV5-1
d_call: -
clone_size: -
j_call: TRBJ1-2
cdr3_aa: CASRFTVGNYGYTF
cdr3_nt: TGCGCCAGCAGATTTACAGTCGGTAACTATGGCTACACCTTC

v_call: TRBV6-5
d_call: -
clone_size: few
j_call: TRBJ1-1
cdr3_aa: CASSRGIGDTEAFF
cdr3_nt: TGTGCCAGCAGCCGGGGGATCGGGGACACTGAAGCTTTCTTT

v_call: TRBV18
d_call: -
clone_size: -
j_call: TRBJ2-1
cdr3_aa: CASSPASNRAAEQFF
cdr3_nt: TGTGCCAGCTCACCCGCCTCTAACAGGGCGGCTGAGCAGTTCTTC

v_call: TRBV27
d_call: -
clone_size: -
j_call: TRBJ1-2
cdr3_aa: CASSLMGGTWSNYGYTF
cdr3_nt: TGTGCCAGCAGTTTAATGGGAGGGACCTGGTCTAACTATGGCTACACCTTC

v_call: TRBV5-6
d_call: TRBD1
clone_size: -
j_call: TRBJ1-5
cdr3_aa: CASSSTGTYSNQPQHF
cdr3_nt: TGTGCCAGCAGCTCGACAGGGACATATAGCAATCAGCCCCAGCATTTT

v_call: TRBV28
d_call: -
clone_size: -
j_call: TRBJ1-1
cdr3_aa: CASSPTSGKNTEAFF
cdr3_nt: TGTGCCAGCAGTCCCACCTCGGGGAAGAACACTGAAGCTTTCTTT

v_call: TRBV20-1
d_call: -
clone_size: -
j_call: TRBJ2-3
cdr3_aa: CSASGQGADTQYF
cdr3_nt: TGCAGTGCTAGTGGGCAGGGCGCGGATACGCAGTATTTT

v_call: TRBV5-4
d_call: -
clone_size: -
j_call: TRBJ2-3
cdr3_aa: CAGQNRGPDTQYF
cdr3_nt: TGTGCCGGACAGAACCGTGGGCCTGATACGCAGTATTTT

v_call: TRBV19
d_call: -
clone_size: -
j_call: TRBJ2-1
cdr3_aa: CASSIDPPGLPYNEQFF
cdr3_nt: TGTGCCAGTAGTATAGATCCACCCGGTCTGCCGTACAATGAGCAGTTCTTC

v_call: TRBV5-4
d_call: TRBD2
clone_size: -
j_call: TRBJ2-3
cdr3_aa: CASSLRLAGFSRDTQYF
cdr3_nt: TGTGCCAGCAGCCTCAGACTAGCGGGATTTTCTAGGGATACGCAGTATTTT

v_call: TRBV6-5
d_call: TRBD2
clone_size: -
j_call: TRBJ2-1
cdr3_aa: CASGVLGLGSNEQFF
cdr3_nt: TGTGCCAGCGGCGTACTTGGACTAGGTTCCAATGAGCAGTTCTTC

v_call: TRBV19
d_call: TRBD1
clone_size: -
j_call: TRBJ2-2
cdr3_aa: CASSTTGFPGELFF
cdr3_nt: TGTGCCAGTAGCACGACAGGGTTTCCCGGGGAGCTGTTTTTT